This entry describes one T cell receptor (beta chain). Its antigen is unknown. The sample is drawn from a study of shared clonotypes between healthy human individuals. Germline V gene data show CDR1 as SEHNR and CDR2 as FQNEAQ (reference sequence). The germline V and J ends were trimmed by 4 bases and 9 bases, with 12 bases remaining between them. CDR3 size: 12 residues. Original methodology: Junction-only immunoSEQ data arrived without quality scores, meaning filtering differed. Generated by immunoSEQ multiplex PCR, the TCRdb table keeps only in-frame clones and is missing some. V, J and clone size are those of that table, while D and trimming were read from the DNA. The profile shows more than 550,000 clones, 72% of them singletons. Study-level findings and limits: Non-shared clonotypes were found to have lower generation probabilities than the clonotypes that were shared by all four of the sorted-subset donors. Large depth notwithstanding, sorted-subset sequencing proved incomplete by rarefaction. In a handful of donors, approximately 5% of naive CD4 clonotypes appeared in common.

This TCR derives from a woman aged 25 to 39 in good health. V gene TRBV7-9 combines with J gene TRBJ1-1; no reliable D call. Material: memory CD4+ T cells sorted from blood. Subset denoted: CD45RA-negative fraction. CDR3 DNA: TGTGCCAGCAGCTCGACGGCTCGACAAGCTTTCTTT. Protein sequence: CASSSTARQAFF. Full variable domain (remainder filled in from reference TRBV7-9 and TRBJ1-1): DTGVSQNPRHKITKRGQNVTFRCDPISEHNRLYWYRQTLGQGPEFLTYFQNEAQLEKSRLLSDRFSAERPKGSFSTLEIQRTEQGDSAMYLCASSSTARQAFFGQGTRLTVV.